Below are 17 T cell receptor beta chains sequenced from a single sample in a study of T cell responses to AZD1222 COVID-19 vaccine. Only in-frame clones appear in the TCRdb table, and some are missing; sequencing was by immunoSEQ multiplex PCR. This sample has some 86,000 clones; around 82% occur once, and the top ten carry roughly 21%. The sequenced sample was peripheral blood, obtained on day 0 of AZD1222 vaccination. The receptors here all came from an adult in good health.

The chain joins TRBV7-2 to TRBJ2-1, with D possibly being TRBD2 (5 bases). This CDR3 contains 13 residues. Trimming removed 3 bases from V and 14 bases from J, with 17 bases in between. Germline V CDR1 and CDR2: SGHTA, FQGNSA. This CDR3 is CASSFARRSSKFF. DNA of the CDR3: TGTGCCAGCAGCTTTGCCAGGAGGAGTAGTAAGTTCTTC. Drawing the rest from reference TRBV7-2 and TRBJ2-1, the complete variable domain is GAGVSQSPSNKVTEKGKDVELRCDPISGHTALYWYRQSLGQGLEFLIYFQGNSAPDKSGLPSDRFSAERTGGSVSTLTIQRTQQEDSAVYLCASSFARRSSKFFGPGTRLTVL.

The J gene is TRBJ2-7, the V gene TRBV11-2, with TRBD1 as a possible D gene (8 bases). The germline CDR1 and CDR2 sequences are SGHAT and FQNNGV. With 6 bases removed from V and 7 bases from J, the gap between germline ends came to 16 bases. The CDR3 spans 13 residues. CDR3 residues: CASSPGQGGEQYF. The DNA of the CDR3 is TGTGCCAGCAGTCCAGGACAGGGAGGGGAGCAGTACTTC.

The rearrangement uses TRBV28 and TRBJ2-5, with 7 bases identical to TRBD1. Germline CDR1 is MDHEN and CDR2 is SYDVKM. The ends lost 4 bases at V and 2 bases at J; junction bases unmatched: 4. The CDR3 spans 14 residues. The CDR3 DNA reads as TGTGCCAGCAGTTCGACAGGGCAGCAAGAGACCCAGTACTTC. It is translated as CASSSTGQQETQYF.

The table lists this clone with a few counts. V and J are TRBV6-1 and TRBJ1-4; possibly TRBD1 for D (5 bases). The CDR3 covers 16 residues. Trimming removed 3 bases from V and 0 bases from J, with 11 bases in between. Per germline, CDR1 MNHNS and CDR2 SASEGT. CDR3 sequence: CASSDKMGATNEKLFF. The CDR3 DNA follows: TGTGCCAGCAGTGATAAGATGGGGGCAACTAATGAAAAACTGTTTTTT.

Only a few counts were recorded for this clone. J is TRBJ1-2 and V is TRBV2; D gene unclear. CDR1 and CDR2 (germline): SNHLY, FYNNEI. V lost 7 bases and J lost 4, with 7 bases in between. The CDR3 contains 11 residues. The CDR3 nucleotides read TGTGCCAGCACGGGAGTCTATGGCTACACCTTC. The encoded protein is CASTGVYGYTF.

This chain connects TRBV3-1 (or the pseudogene TRBV3-2) to TRBJ1-6; D gene unclear. The CDR3 runs 12 residues. Germline V lookup: CDR1 LGHDT, CDR2 YNNKEL (reference sequence). Trimming pared 2 bases from V and 14 bases from J, leaving 10 bases between. The CDR3 sequence is CASSQRRRALHF. CDR3 DNA sequence: TGTGCCAGCAGCCAACGTAGGCGAGCCCTCCACTTT.

This clone was observed a single time. The chain links TRBV6-5 to TRBJ1-6; no clear D gene. V lost 5 bases and J lost 3, with 11 bases in between. CDR1 and CDR2 from the germline V gene are MNHEY and SVGAGI. The CDR3 extends over 15 amino acids. The CDR3: CASSTYSHYNSPLHF. The CDR3 region has the DNA TGTGCCAGCAGTACCTACAGTCACTATAATTCACCCCTCCACTTT.

The J gene is TRBJ1-2, the V gene TRBV19; 11 bases agree with TRBD1. The trim removed 4 bases at V and 6 bases at J, leaving 13 bases unmatched. From germline, CDR1 is LNHDA and CDR2 SQIVND (reference sequence). The CDR3 has 17 residues. The CDR3 nucleotides read TGTGCCAGTAGTACCGGACAGGGGGCGTTTGCGTTGGATGGCTACACCTTC. Translated: CASSTGQGAFALDGYTF.

This CDR3 reads CASSILEGSGQETQYF. The CDR3 nucleotides are TGTGCCAGTAGTATCCTGGAAGGGAGCGGACAAGAGACCCAGTACTTC. The chain employs TRBV19 and TRBJ2-5; the D gene is possibly TRBD2 (5 bases). Germline CDR1 reads LNHDA; CDR2 reads SQIVND (reference sequence). The V and J ends lost 3 bases and 2 bases respectively, with 16 bases between them. The CDR3 extends over 16 amino acids.

V gene TRBV6-1 combines with J gene TRBJ1-6; no clear D. Per germline, CDR1 MNHNS and CDR2 SASEGT. The V end lost 1 base, the J end lost 7 bases, and 2 bases lay between the germline ends. This CDR3 is built from 12 residues. The CDR3 region is CASSEENSPLHF. CDR3 in DNA: TGTGCCAGCAGTGAAGAGAATTCACCCCTCCACTTT.

The V and J genes are TRBV23-1 and TRBJ2-7; 10 bases are shared with TRBD1. TRBV23-1 is an ORF for which the function is uncertain. The CDR3 is 14 residues long. V was clipped by 7 bases and J by 3 bases; unmatched bases: 6. CDR3 protein: CASTHGTGVYEQYF. As DNA, the CDR3 is TGCGCCAGCACTCACGGGACAGGGGTCTACGAGCAGTACTTC.

This rearrangement joins TRBV4-1 to TRBJ1-2; D might be TRBD1 (5 bases). Germline CDR1 reads MGHRA; CDR2 reads YSYEKL. V was trimmed by 1 base and J by 7 bases, leaving 19 bases between them. This CDR3 comprises 16 residues. Here the CDR3 reads CASSQGGGSGPRGYTF. In nucleotides, the CDR3 is TGCGCCAGCAGCCAAGGTGGGGGAAGTGGGCCCCGTGGCTACACCTTC.

The chain carries TRBV6-2 or TRBV6-3 and TRBJ2-3; TRBD2 might be the D (5 bases). Between the trimmed V and J ends, which lost 5 bases and 3 bases, there was a span of 9 bases. Germline V gene data show CDR1 as MNHEY and CDR2 as SVGEGT. The length of the CDR3 is 13 residues. This CDR3 reads CASSRGWTDTQYF. The CDR3 coding sequence is TGTGCCAGCAGTCGGGGTTGGACAGATACGCAGTATTTT.

The chain recombines TRBV3-1 (or the pseudogene TRBV3-2) with TRBJ2-3, with TRBD2 as a possible D gene (6 bases). The ends were cut back, 4 bases at V and 1 base at J, with 15 bases in the middle. Germline CDR1 reads LGHDT; CDR2 reads YNNKEL (reference sequence). This CDR3 has 16 amino acids. In DNA form, the CDR3 reads TGTGCCAGCAGCCGCGGTGGTAGCGGTCGCACAGATACGCAGTATTTT. Translated: CASSRGGSGRTDTQYF.

The J gene is TRBJ2-1, the V gene TRBV4-1; 9 nucleotides match TRBD1. The V and J ends lost 4 bases and 1 base, in that order; junction bases with no gene match: 5. Per the germline V gene, CDR1 is MGHRA and CDR2 is YSYEKL. The CDR3 length is 16 residues. CDR3 amino acids: CASSRQTGGSYNEQFF. DNA of the CDR3: TGCGCCAGCAGCCGGCAGACAGGGGGGTCCTACAATGAGCAGTTCTTC.

This chain links TRBV7-2 with TRBJ2-1; 12 positions agree with TRBD2. This CDR3 comprises 14 residues. Unmatched junction bases numbered 6, after V lost 8 bases and J lost 7 bases. Germline V gene lookup returns CDR1 SGHTA and CDR2 FQGNSA. In DNA, the CDR3 is TGTGCCAGCTCCTGGACTAGCGGGATGAATGAGCAGTTCTTC. Translating gives CASSWTSGMNEQFF.

This clone was observed a few times. The chain links TRBV2 to TRBJ1-2; D gene uncertain. Per germline, CDR1 SNHLY and CDR2 FYNNEI. The ends were cut back, 6 bases at V and 6 bases at J, with 14 bases in the middle. The CDR3 has 13 amino acids. The CDR3 DNA follows: TGTGCCAGCAGCAGACGGGAAACTGATGGCTACACCTTC. Translated, it gives CASSRRETDGYTF.